In its sample, the clone carrying this T cell receptor beta chain was seen many times. This record comes from a study of identical twins. TCRdb passed the 5' RACE reads through MiXCR, listing each CDR3 protein once. The sample carries around 230,000 distinct CDR3 sequences, 6.5% recorded once. The V gene's germline CDR1 is WSHSY and CDR2 SAAADI. This CDR3 contains 15 residues. Trimming took 7 bases from V and 6 from J; bases not matched to a gene: 7. These same records also appear under a second study, on T cells expressing NK-cell markers.

The chain couples TRBV10-2 to TRBJ2-1, with 12 nucleotides matching TRBD2. The source of this sequence is a woman younger than 35 in good health. The sequenced sample was CD8+ T cells sorted from blood. The CDR3 nucleotides read TGCGCCAGCATTCAAGGACTAGCGGGAATCAATGAGCAGTTCTTC. It yields the protein CASIQGLAGINEQFF.